Each of the 9 T cell receptor beta chains below was sequenced from the same sample in a study of pediatric ulcerative colitis. Sequenced by immunoSEQ multiplex PCR; TCRdb stores in-frame clones only, minus some. The sample lists 20,000 to 30,000 clones, about 69% occurring once. Rectal tissue came from one to two pinch biopsies taken at colonoscopy. Sequenced material: gut tissue. These receptors originate from a boy younger than 18 with severe ulcerative colitis.

The CDR3 nucleotides are TGCAGCGTTGAATGGCAGGGGTGGACCCAGTACTTC. Amino acids: CSVEWQGWTQYF. The chain joins TRBV29-1 to TRBJ2-5, with a tentative D call TRBD1 (6 bases). V was cut by 2 bases and J by 7 bases, with 11 bases left in between. Germline values: CDR1 SQVTM, CDR2 ANQGSEA. The CDR3 consists of 12 residues.

The chain joins TRBV7-9 to TRBJ2-3; 7 bases agree with TRBD2. The V and J ends lost 3 bases and 5 bases, in that order; junction bases with no gene match: 8. CDR3 length: 15 residues. Germline CDR1 reads SEHNR; CDR2 reads FQNEAQ (reference sequence). The CDR3 sequence is CASSLRAGRRDTQYF. The CDR3 DNA follows: TGTGCCAGCAGCTTGAGAGCGGGACGACGAGATACGCAGTATTTT.

The rearrangement joins TRBV5-1 to TRBJ2-2; 9 positions match TRBD2. CDR1 and CDR2 (germline): SGHRS, YFSETQ. V was clipped by 5 bases and J by 3 bases; unmatched bases: 2. The CDR3 totals 14 residues. This chain's CDR3 is CASRLAGDTGELFF. The CDR3, as DNA: TGCGCCAGCAGACTAGCGGGTGACACCGGGGAGCTGTTTTTT.

The J gene is TRBJ2-2, the V gene TRBV5-4, with 7 nucleotides matching TRBD1. CDR1 and CDR2 (germline): SGHNT, YYREEE (reference sequence). With 3 bases clipped from V and 0 bases from J, the junction kept 5 bases outside the gene matches. There are 16 residues in the CDR3. CDR3 sequence: CASSWGQQTNTGELFF. Written as DNA, the CDR3 is TGTGCCAGCAGCTGGGGACAGCAAACGAACACCGGGGAGCTGTTTTTT.

The chain carries TRBV29-1 and TRBJ1-1; D call uncertain. With 3 bases removed from V and 4 bases from J, the gap between germline ends came to 12 bases. The germline gives CDR1 SQVTM, CDR2 ANQGSEA. The CDR3 spans 13 residues. The DNA of the CDR3 is TGCAGCGTTGAGGGCAGGCCGATCACTGAAGCTTTCTTT. Translation: CSVEGRPITEAFF.

This clone was seen a handful of times. The V gene is TRBV5-1, the J gene TRBJ2-3; TRBD2 agrees at 13 bases. With 3 bases clipped from V and 2 bases from J, the junction kept 18 bases outside the gene matches. The CDR3 is 21 amino acids. Germline values: CDR1 SGHRS, CDR2 YFSETQ. The CDR3 region has the DNA TGCGCCAGCAGCTCAGACGGGAGGACTAGCGGGAGAGGTGAAATCACAGATACGCAGTATTTT. Its translation: CASSSDGRTSGRGEITDTQYF. Full variable domain (rest looked up from reference TRBV5-1 and TRBJ2-3): KAGVTQTPRYLIKTRGQQVTLSCSPISGHRSVSWYQQTPGQGLQFLFEYFSETQRNKGNFPGRFSGRQFSNSRSEMNVSTLELGDSALYLCASSSDGRTSGRGEITDTQYFGPGTRLTVL.

J is TRBJ2-5 and V is TRBV7-9; D is possibly TRBD1 (6 bases). The CDR3 length is 16 residues. Germline V gene lookup returns CDR1 SEHNR and CDR2 FQNEAQ (reference sequence). Trimming shortened V by 10 bases and J by 5 bases, and 26 bases separated the two germline ends. The DNA of the CDR3 is TGTGCCACCAACCAACCACGCTCAGGGGACGAGGAGACCCAGTACTTC. It is translated as CATNQPRSGDEETQYF. The full variable domain, in which reference TRBV7-9 and TRBJ2-5 provide the parts outside the CDR3, is DTGVSQNPRHKITKRGQNVTFRCDPISEHNRLYWYRQTLGQGPEFLTYFQNEAQLEKSRLLSDRFSAERPKGSFSTLEIQRTEQGDSAMYLCATNQPRSGDEETQYFGPGTRLLVL.

The chain is built from TRBV2 and TRBJ1-5; D is unclear. Germline V gene data show CDR1 as SNHLY and CDR2 as FYNNEI. V was cut by 3 bases and J by 0 bases, with 9 bases left in between. The CDR3 is 15 residues long. CDR3 loop: CASSEDSYSNQPQHF. The CDR3 DNA sequence: TGTGCCAGCAGTGAGGACTCCTATAGCAATCAGCCCCAGCATTTT.

J is TRBJ2-5 and V is TRBV7-9; tentative D call: TRBD1 (5 bases). Germline V gene data show CDR1 as SEHNR and CDR2 as FQNEAQ (reference sequence). Trimming pared 5 bases from V and 1 base from J, leaving 11 bases between. The CDR3 extends over 14 amino acids. In nucleotides, the CDR3 is TGTGCCAGCAGCCAGGGCCCGCTCCAAGAGACCCAGTACTTC. Its protein is CASSQGPLQETQYF.